Presented here are 27 T cell receptor beta chains from one specimen sequenced in a study of regulatory T cells in long-lasting Graves disease. Investigators prepared the TCR beta libraries by applying iRepertoire HTBI primers and Arm-PCR of CDR3 regions. TCRdb used MiXCR to reprocess the multiplex PCR reads, holding one entry per CDR3 protein. Of approximately 460,000 distinct CDR3 sequences in the sample, about 16% are singletons; the top ten hold over 8.5%. The time point is: newly diagnosed GD, antithyroid drugs for less than 3 months. From RNA extracted from PBMCs, the TCR library was made. These data were likewise used in another study, on T cells in Graves' hyperthyroidism and ophthalmopathy.

This specimen was peripheral blood mononuclear cells (PBMCs), taken at new diagnosis, from a patient treated with antithyroid drugs. The receptors here all came from a woman aged 25 to 39 with Graves disease.

In its sample, this clonotype was seen many times. This chain uses TRBV28 with TRBJ1-3; 10 nucleotides line up with TRBD1. Per germline, CDR1 MDHEN and CDR2 SYDVKM. The V segment lost 5 bases and the J segment 0 bases; nucleotides outside the gene matches: 4. CDR3 size: 16 residues. In DNA form, the CDR3 reads TGTGCCAGCAGTGGGGACAGGGGATTCTCTGGAAACACCATATATTTT. Its protein is CASSGDRGFSGNTIYF.

Many counts were recorded for this clonotype. J is TRBJ1-5 and V is TRBV5-1; D might be TRBD1 (5 bases). Germline V gives CDR1 SGHRS, CDR2 YFSETQ. The V end lost 4 bases, the J end lost 8 bases, and 13 bases lay between the germline ends. The CDR3 contains 13 residues. The CDR3 sequence: CASSPGPGEPQHF. CDR3 nucleotide sequence: TGCGCCAGCAGCCCGGGGCCCGGGGAGCCCCAGCATTTT.

The table lists this clonotype with many counts. CDR3 DNA: TGTGCCAGCAGCTTAATCCAAGGGGTCGGAGCTAACTATGGCTACACCTTC. Protein: CASSLIQGVGANYGYTF. The chain combines TRBV7-2 with TRBJ1-2; tentative D call: TRBD1 (5 bases). The CDR3 has 17 amino acids. Germline V lookup: CDR1 SGHTA, CDR2 FQGNSA. V was pared by 2 bases and J by 0 bases, with 16 bases between.

The table lists this clonotype with many counts. J is TRBJ2-5 and V is TRBV20-1, with D possibly being TRBD1 or TRBD2 (6 bases each). V was clipped by 1 base and J by 3 bases, with 15 bases between them. CDR1 and CDR2 (germline): DFQATT, SNEGSKA (reference sequence). This CDR3 has 15 residues. The CDR3 DNA is TGCAGTGCTAGAGCTCGGGGGCAGTTTAAAGAGACCCAGTACTTC. Translated, it gives CSARARGQFKETQYF.

Of note for this clonotype: This may come from a read error, since a much larger clone is one base off. The chain links TRBV7-2 to TRBJ1-2; D gene unclear. This CDR3 has 13 amino acids. Germline CDR1 reads SGHTA; CDR2 reads FQGNSA. V lost 2 bases, J lost 9 bases, and 13 bases lay in between. In DNA form, the CDR3 reads TGTGCCAGCAGCTTAAGTTCAACGTATAGCTACACCTTC. Translating it yields CASSLSSTYSYTF.

This clonotype has a handful of counts. The V gene is TRBV29-1, the J gene TRBJ2-4, with TRBD2 as a possible D gene (5 bases). The CDR3 is 15 residues long. Germline-derived CDR1 and CDR2 are SQVTM and ANQGSEA. Trimming took off 5 bases at V and 9 bases at J, with 23 bases between the two ends. The CDR3 coding sequence is TGCAGCGTTATCCGGGATGGAGGTTTGGGTGGCATTCAGTACTTC. Its translation is CSVIRDGGLGGIQYF.

This clonotype showed up many times. The chain is built from TRBV7-9 and TRBJ2-5, with a weak D call TRBD1 (7 bases). V was pared by 1 base and J by 2 bases, with 17 bases between. The CDR3 is 17 amino acids. Germline V gene lookup returns CDR1 SEHNR and CDR2 FQNEAQ (reference sequence). This CDR3 is CASSLVLPGGKQETQYF. CDR3 DNA sequence: TGTGCCAGCAGCTTAGTTCTTCCAGGGGGGAAACAAGAGACCCAGTACTTC.

For this clonotype: A read error may be the cause here, since a much bigger clone is one base away. The V call is TRBV27, the J call TRBJ2-3, with 7 bases that match TRBD2. Trimming removed 2 bases from V and 2 bases from J; junction bases left unmatched: 13. The CDR3 has 18 amino acids. Germline values: CDR1 MNHEY, CDR2 SMNVEV (reference sequence). The CDR3 loop is CASSLAPWAGVATDTQYF. In DNA, the CDR3 is TGTGCCAGCAGTTTAGCCCCCTGGGCGGGAGTGGCCACAGATACGCAGTATTTT.

This clonotype was detected only a few times. The genes are TRBV18 and TRBJ2-1; possibly TRBD1 or TRBD2 for D (6 bases each). CDR1 is KGHSH, CDR2 LQKENI, per germline. CDR3 length: 14 amino acids. Trimming took 4 bases from V and 5 from J, leaving 12 bases between them. CDR3: CASSQEGQNNEQFF. CDR3 in DNA: TGTGCCAGCTCACAGGAGGGACAAAACAATGAGCAGTTCTTC. The variable domain in full, completed from reference TRBV18 and TRBJ2-1, reads NAGVMQNPRHLVRRRGQEARLRCSPMKGHSHVYWYRQLPEEGLKFMVYLQKENIIDESGMPKERFSAEFPKEGPSILRIQQVVRGDSAAYFCASSQEGQNNEQFFGPGTRLTVL.

As to this clonotype: This may stem from a read error, because a much larger clone lies one nucleotide away. The V and J genes are TRBV13 and TRBJ1-2; 7 bases agree with TRBD1. Germline CDR1 reads PRHDT; CDR2 reads FYEKMQ (reference sequence). The CDR3 is 16 amino acids. For the CDR3, the DNA is TGTGCCAGCAGCCCAAAGGGACAGAGTTTTAACTGTGGCTACACCTTC. It codes for CASSPKGQSFNCGYTF.

This clonotype came up many times. The chain is built from TRBV27 and TRBJ2-1, with TRBD2 matching over 7 bases. Germline values: CDR1 MNHEY, CDR2 SMNVEV (reference sequence). Trimming removed 0 bases from V and 7 bases from J; junction bases left unmatched: 6. The CDR3 spans 15 residues. CDR3 in DNA: TGTGCCAGCAGTTTATCCTTCTATAGCGGGAATGAGCAGTTCTTC. This translates into CASSLSFYSGNEQFF.

This clonotype was seen only a few times. The chain couples TRBV29-1 to TRBJ2-5; D possibly matches TRBD1 or TRBD2 (5 bases each). In germline, CDR1 is SQVTM, CDR2 ANQGSEA. The CDR3 has 15 residues. V dropped 0 bases and J dropped 9 bases, with 20 bases sitting between them. CDR3 region: CSVEDKAFSVGAQYF. CDR3 DNA sequence: TGCAGCGTTGAAGATAAGGCCTTCAGTGTGGGGGCCCAGTACTTC. The full variable domain, completed using reference TRBV29-1 and TRBJ2-5, is SAVISQKPSRDICQRGTSLTIQCQVDSQVTMMFWYRQQPGQSLTLIATANQGSEATYESGFVIDKFPISRPNLTFSTLTVSNMSPEDSSIYLCSVEDKAFSVGAQYFGPGTRLLVL.

This clonotype was picked up a small number of times. The CDR3 nucleotides are TGTGCCAGCATCCTTCAGGATCATAGTCAGCCCCAGCATTTT. It is translated as CASILQDHSQPQHF. The chain uses TRBV27 and TRBJ1-5; no reliable D call. V was cut by 7 bases and J by 6 bases, with 16 bases left in between. The length of the CDR3 is 14 residues. Germline values: CDR1 MNHEY, CDR2 SMNVEV (reference sequence).

This clonotype was seen a few times. The chain has TRBV7-9 and TRBJ1-4, with TRBD1 identical over 7 bases. Germline lookup yields CDR1 SEHNR and CDR2 FQNEAQ (reference sequence). After removal of 5 bases from V and 11 bases from J, the junction contained 5 bases not matched to a gene. This CDR3 has 12 residues. CDR3 region: CASSNDREKLFF. CDR3 nucleotides: TGTGCCAGCAGCAACGACAGGGAGAAACTGTTTTTT.

The chain has TRBV7-3 and TRBJ2-5, with D possibly being TRBD1 or TRBD2 (5 bases each). The germline V gene has CDR1 SGHTA and CDR2 FQGTGA. Trimming stripped 5 bases from V and 5 bases from J, with 12 bases between. The CDR3 runs 13 residues. CDR3 sequence: CASSPGRRETQYF. The CDR3 nucleotides are TGTGCCAGCAGCCCGGGACGGCGGGAGACCCAGTACTTC.

This clonotype showed up many times. The chain recombines TRBV20-1 with TRBJ2-3; D ambiguous. The CDR3 has 13 residues. The V end was cut by 5 bases, the J end by 6 bases, with 15 bases between. The V gene's germline CDR1 is DFQATT and CDR2 SNEGSKA (reference sequence). The CDR3 nucleotides are TGCAGTGCTCATATAGTGGGGTCCGATACGCAGTATTTT. Its translation: CSAHIVGSDTQYF.

In this sample, this clonotype turned up a few times. J is TRBJ2-1 and V is TRBV19, with 8 nucleotides matching TRBD2. V shed 5 bases, J shed 9 bases, and the junction held 9 bases outside the gene matches. CDR3 length: 14 amino acids. The germline V gene has CDR1 LNHDA and CDR2 SQIVND (reference sequence). The CDR3 region is CASSYLSGKGEQFF. In DNA form, the CDR3 reads TGTGCCAGTAGTTACCTTAGCGGGAAAGGTGAGCAGTTCTTC.

V and J are TRBV30 and TRBJ2-1, with 7 bases fitting TRBD1. Germline CDR1 GTSNPN, CDR2 SVGIG (reference sequence). The CDR3 sequence is 14 residues long. V lost 4 bases to trimming and J lost 1 base; unmatched junction nucleotides: 4. The CDR3: CAWIRDSSYNEQFF. The CDR3 coding sequence is TGTGCCTGGATTAGGGACAGTTCCTACAATGAGCAGTTCTTC.

Many counts were recorded for this clonotype. V is TRBV20-1 and J is TRBJ2-3, with 10 bases identical to TRBD1. This CDR3 region has 14 residues. The germline V gene encodes CDR1 DFQATT and CDR2 SNEGSKA (reference sequence). The CDR3 DNA follows: TGCAGCCCCGGGACAGGGGATCGCACAGATACGCAGTATTTT. Its protein product is CSPGTGDRTDTQYF.

The chain carries TRBV11-2 and TRBJ2-3; D not resolved. Germline assignment: CDR1 SGHAT and CDR2 FQNNGV. V was clipped by 4 bases and J by 6 bases, with 5 bases between them. This CDR3 has 11 amino acids. Here the CDR3 reads CASSSEDTQYF. CDR3 sequence (DNA): TGTGCCAGCAGCTCAGAGGATACGCAGTATTTT.

As concerns this clonotype: A read error is possible here, since a much larger clone lies one base away. V gene TRBV11-1 combines with J gene TRBJ2-3; 10 nucleotides agree with TRBD2. The end of the DNA fits TRBJ2-7 better, so the J call may be wrong. This CDR3 region has 17 residues. Germline CDR1 and CDR2: SGHAT and FQDESV (reference sequence). The DNA of the CDR3 is TGTGCCAGCAGCCCGTATCTGGGGGCTAGCGGGAGTAATGAGCAGTACTTC. Amino acid sequence: CASSPYLGASGSNEQYF.

There are a few counts of this clonotype. The V call is TRBV20-1, the J call TRBJ1-5, with 7 bases identical to TRBD1. Per germline, CDR1 DFQATT and CDR2 SNEGSKA (reference sequence). This CDR3 has 14 residues. After removal of 1 base from V and 3 bases from J, the junction contained 3 bases not matched to a gene. The CDR3 bases are TGCAGTGCTAGAGCGACAGGGTTCAATCAGCCCCAGCATTTT. Translated, it gives CSARATGFNQPQHF.

This clonotype turned up a few times. The chain has TRBV6-4 and TRBJ1-2; unclear D gene. The V gene lost 6 bases and the J gene lost 8 bases, with 19 bases spanning the gap. The CDR3 has 14 residues. Germline V gene lookup returns CDR1 MRHNA and CDR2 SNTAGT. Here the CDR3 reads CASSPGSNPIGYTF. In DNA form, the CDR3 reads TGTGCCAGCAGCCCTGGGTCAAATCCTATCGGCTACACCTTC.

This clonotype was recorded at least ten times. This sequence joins TRBV12-3 or TRBV12-4 and TRBJ2-1; a weak D match, TRBD2 (6 bases). V was clipped by 5 bases and J by 0 bases, with 14 bases between them. The CDR3 runs to 16 residues. CDR3 nucleotide sequence: TGTGCCAGCAGTGGAGTAGCGGTTAGCTCCTACAATGAGCAGTTCTTC. It yields the protein CASSGVAVSSYNEQFF.

The table lists this clonotype with a few counts. The V call is TRBV4-1, the J call TRBJ2-5, with TRBD2 identical over 9 bases. The germline V gene has CDR1 MGHRA and CDR2 YSYEKL. The CDR3 spans 14 residues. V trimming: 4 bases; J trimming: 5 bases; junction bases outside the gene matches: 5. The CDR3 bases are TGCGCCAGCAGCCGAGGACTAGCGTGGGAGACCCAGTACTTC. Protein sequence: CASSRGLAWETQYF.

This clonotype was counted between two and nine times. J is TRBJ2-1 and V is TRBV19; D unresolved. Trimming left V 8 bases short and J 3 bases short, with 11 bases between. The CDR3 length is 13 residues. The germline gives CDR1 LNHDA, CDR2 SQIVND (reference sequence). As DNA, the CDR3 is TGTGCCAGTTCCAGGTCCCTCTACAATGAGCAGTTCTTC. Its protein product is CASSRSLYNEQFF.

There are many counts of this clonotype. This chain connects TRBV20-1 to TRBJ1-1, with D possibly being TRBD1 (6 bases). The V end was cut by 6 bases, the J end by 0 bases, with 11 bases between. This CDR3 region has 13 residues. CDR1 is DFQATT, CDR2 SNEGSKA, per germline (reference sequence). Written as DNA, the CDR3 is TGCAGTGCGTGGGACATCATGAACACTGAAGCTTTCTTT. Translated: CSAWDIMNTEAFF.